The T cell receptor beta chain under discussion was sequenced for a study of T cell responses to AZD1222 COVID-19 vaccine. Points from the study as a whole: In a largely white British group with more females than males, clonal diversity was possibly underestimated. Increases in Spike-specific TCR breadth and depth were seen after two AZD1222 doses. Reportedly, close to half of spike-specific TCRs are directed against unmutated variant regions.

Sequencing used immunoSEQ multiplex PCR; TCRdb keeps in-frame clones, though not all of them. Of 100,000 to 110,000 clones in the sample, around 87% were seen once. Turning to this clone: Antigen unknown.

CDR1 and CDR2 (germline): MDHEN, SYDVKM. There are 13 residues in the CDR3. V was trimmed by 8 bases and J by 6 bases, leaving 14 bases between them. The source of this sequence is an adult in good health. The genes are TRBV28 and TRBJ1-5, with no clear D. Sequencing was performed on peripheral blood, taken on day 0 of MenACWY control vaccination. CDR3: CASASGRAQPQHF. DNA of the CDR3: TGTGCCAGCGCATCAGGCCGCGCTCAGCCCCAGCATTTT.